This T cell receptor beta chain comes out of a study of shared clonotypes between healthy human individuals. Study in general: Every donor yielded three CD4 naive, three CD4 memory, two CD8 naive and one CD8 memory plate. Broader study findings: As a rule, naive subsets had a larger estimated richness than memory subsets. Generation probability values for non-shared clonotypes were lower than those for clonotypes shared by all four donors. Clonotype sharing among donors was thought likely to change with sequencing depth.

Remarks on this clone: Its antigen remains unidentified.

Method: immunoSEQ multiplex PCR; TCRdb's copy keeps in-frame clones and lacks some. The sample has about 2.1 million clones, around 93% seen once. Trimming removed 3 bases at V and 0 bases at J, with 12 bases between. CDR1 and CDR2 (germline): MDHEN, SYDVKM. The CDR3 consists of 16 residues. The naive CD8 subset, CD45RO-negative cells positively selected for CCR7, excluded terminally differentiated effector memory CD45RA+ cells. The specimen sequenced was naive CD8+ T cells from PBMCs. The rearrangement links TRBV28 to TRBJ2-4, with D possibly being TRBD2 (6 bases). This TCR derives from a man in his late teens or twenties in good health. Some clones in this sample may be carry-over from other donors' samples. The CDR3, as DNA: TGTGCCAGCAGTTTCCCCGGGAGACTAGCCAAAAACATTCAGTACTTC. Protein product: CASSFPGRLAKNIQYF.